A single sample gave rise to the 30 T cell receptor beta chains below, sequenced in a study of T cell repertoires in cytomegalovirus infection (dated by TCRdb to between 2018 and 2021). The data were produced on an Illumina HiSeq 1500. TCRdb trimmed public reads at Q25 via fastp, called clones via MiXCR and kept in-frame beta chains. Rows are unified per CDR3 protein, each entry keeping the most common DNA and genes. This sample has 650,000 to 900,000 distinct CDR3 sequences in its table, and around 29% of those were observed once. About an eighth of the sample belongs to the ten largest clones. The treatment or condition label here, explained by the study, means: in vitro stimulation with specific CMV peptide epitopes to enrich CMV-specific T cells. No antigen is known for these receptors. The source material was cultured CD8+ T cells from PBMCs, sampled from culture after CMV antigen stimulation. Receptor source: a human donor in good health (CMV status not recorded). Some clones in this sample may be carry-over from other donors' samples.

V is TRBV7-9 and J is TRBJ2-1; 7 positions match TRBD1. Trimming cost V 0 bases and J 8 bases; bases outside gene matches: 7. Looked up from germline, CDR1 is SEHNR and CDR2 is FQNEAQ (reference sequence). This CDR3 contains 15 residues. The CDR3 DNA sequence: TGTGCCAGCAGCTTAGCTCTCGACAGGGAGCATGAGCAGTTCTTC. It translates to CASSLALDREHEQFF.

This clonotype turned up a few times. The chain combines TRBV12-3 or TRBV12-4 with TRBJ2-3, with a weak D call TRBD2 (6 bases). V was clipped by 1 base and J by 4 bases, with 15 bases between them. CDR3 length: 16 amino acids. This CDR3 is CASSLGTNLGADTQYF. The CDR3 region has the DNA TGTGCCAGCAGTTTAGGGACTAACCTAGGCGCAGATACGCAGTATTTT.

The chain is built from TRBV28 and TRBJ2-4; D possibly corresponds to TRBD1 (5 bases). V was pared by 3 bases and J by 5 bases, with 14 bases between. The CDR3 runs to 15 residues. The germline gives CDR1 MDHEN, CDR2 SYDVKM. The CDR3 region is CASSLKGFGENIQYF. The CDR3 nucleotides read TGTGCCAGCAGTTTGAAGGGGTTTGGGGAAAACATTCAGTACTTC. The whole variable domain, remainder taken from reference TRBV28 and TRBJ2-4, is DVKVTQSSRYLVKRTGEKVFLECVQDMDHENMFWYRQDPGLGLRLIYFSYDVKMKEKGDIPEGYSVSREKKERFSLILESASTNQTSMYLCASSLKGFGENIQYFGAGTRLSVL.

The rearrangement uses TRBV27 and TRBJ2-3; tentative D call: TRBD2 (6 bases). From germline, CDR1 is MNHEY and CDR2 SMNVEV (reference sequence). The CDR3 covers 16 residues. V lost 6 bases, J lost 0 bases, and 16 bases lay in between. The CDR3 coding sequence is TGTGCCAGCAGCCCGGCAGCGGGCCAAAGCACAGATACGCAGTATTTT. Translating gives CASSPAAGQSTDTQYF.

The chain recombines TRBV19 with TRBJ1-1; no firm D call. Trimming cost V 0 bases and J 3 bases, with 17 bases left between them. Germline V gene data show CDR1 as LNHDA and CDR2 as SQIVND (reference sequence). The CDR3 has 17 amino acids. DNA of the CDR3: TGTGCCAGTAGTATAGATGACCGGGCCCTTTGGGACACTGAAGCTTTCTTT. It is translated as CASSIDDRALWDTEAFF. Full variable domain (remainder filled in from reference TRBV19 and TRBJ1-1): DGGITQSPKYLFRKEGQNVTLSCEQNLNHDAMYWYRQDPGQGLRLIYYSQIVNDFQKGDIAEGYSVSREKKESFPLTVTSAQKNPTAFYLCASSIDDRALWDTEAFFGQGTRLTVV.

This clonotype was detected a few times. The rearrangement links TRBV7-2 to TRBJ2-1; D is uncertain. This CDR3 spans 15 amino acids. Looked up from germline, CDR1 is SGHTA and CDR2 is FQGNSA. V gave up 1 base and J gave up 4 bases, with 11 bases separating them. CDR3: CASSLDSSPYNEQFF. The CDR3 coding sequence is TGTGCCAGCAGCTTAGACAGTTCCCCTTACAATGAGCAGTTCTTC. Full variable domain (missing parts from reference TRBV7-2 and TRBJ2-1): GAGVSQSPSNKVTEKGKDVELRCDPISGHTALYWYRQSLGQGLEFLIYFQGNSAPDKSGLPSDRFSAERTGGSVSTLTIQRTQQEDSAVYLCASSLDSSPYNEQFFGPGTRLTVL.

This clonotype came up a few times. The V and J genes are TRBV10-2 and TRBJ2-3, with 7 bases aligning to TRBD1. V shed 5 bases and J 2 bases; nucleotides not matched to a gene: 7. This CDR3 has 15 residues. Germline-derived CDR1 and CDR2 are WSHSY and SAAADI. In nucleotides, the CDR3 is TGCGCCAGCAGTCCGGGACAGAGCTTCACAGATACGCAGTATTTT. Its translation: CASSPGQSFTDTQYF.

This clonotype was detected a few times. This chain connects TRBV5-4 to TRBJ2-7; possibly TRBD1 for D (5 bases). In germline, CDR1 is SGHNT, CDR2 YYREEE (reference sequence). The CDR3 loop spans 16 amino acids. V dropped 0 bases and J dropped 6 bases, with 19 bases sitting between them. CDR3 sequence: CASSLGTRGTGGEQYF. The DNA of the CDR3 is TGTGCCAGCAGCTTGGGTACAAGGGGCACTGGTGGCGAGCAGTACTTC.

J is TRBJ2-2 and V is TRBV6-1; the D gene is possibly TRBD2 (5 bases). Trimming took off 7 bases at V and 4 bases at J, with 10 bases between the two ends. The CDR3 covers 13 residues. Germline V lookup: CDR1 MNHNS, CDR2 SASEGT. Here the CDR3 DNA reads TGTGCCAGCAACCCAGCGGCCACCGGGGAGCTGTTTTTT. Translating gives CASNPAATGELFF.

The rearrangement links TRBV27 to TRBJ2-2; D ambiguous. Trimming pared 7 bases from V and 5 bases from J, leaving 20 bases between. The CDR3 is made up of 16 amino acids. CDR1 and CDR2 (germline): MNHEY, SMNVEV (reference sequence). The CDR3 DNA follows: TGTGCCAGCAACTACCTGGTCCCGGGCGAGACCGGGGAGCTGTTTTTT. Its translation is CASNYLVPGETGELFF.

This clonotype occurred many times. The V and J genes are TRBV7-3 and TRBJ1-1; no clear D. V was trimmed by 1 base and J by 3 bases, leaving 9 bases between them. The germline gives CDR1 SGHTA, CDR2 FQGTGA. The CDR3 has 14 amino acids. CDR3: CASSLNPGYTEAFF. The CDR3 DNA follows: TGTGCCAGCAGCTTAAACCCGGGGTACACTGAAGCTTTCTTT.

J is TRBJ2-5 and V is TRBV4-1, with D unclear. With 1 base removed from V and 0 bases from J, the gap between germline ends came to 6 bases. Per germline, CDR1 MGHRA and CDR2 YSYEKL. CDR3 length: 14 residues. CDR3 residues: CASSQGANQETQYF. The CDR3 bases are TGCGCCAGCAGCCAAGGGGCAAACCAAGAGACCCAGTACTTC.

A few counts support this clonotype. The chain combines TRBV7-8 with TRBJ2-3; D uncertain. This CDR3 contains 20 residues. CDR1 and CDR2 (germline): SGHVS, FQNEAQ. Deletions cut 1 base from V and 0 bases from J, with 23 bases between. This chain's CDR3 is CASSLEPVLTASGSTDTQYF. DNA of the CDR3: TGTGCCAGCAGCTTAGAGCCGGTTTTGACGGCATCTGGCAGCACAGATACGCAGTATTTT.

The J gene is TRBJ2-2, the V gene TRBV7-6, with D uncertain. CDR3 length: 16 amino acids. Germline loops: CDR1 SGHVS, CDR2 FNYEAQ. Trimming shortened V by 8 bases and J by 0 bases, and 16 bases separated the two germline ends. The CDR3 spells CASARSPASNTGELFF. The CDR3 DNA is TGTGCCAGCGCGCGAAGTCCCGCTTCGAACACCGGGGAGCTGTTTTTT.

This clonotype has ten or more counts. This CDR3 is CASSRGGAYNEQFF. Written as DNA, the CDR3 is TGTGCCAGCAGCCGCGGGGGGGCCTACAATGAGCAGTTCTTC. The chain joins TRBV27 to TRBJ2-1; 9 bases fit TRBD2. After removal of 6 bases from V and 2 bases from J, the junction contained 2 bases not matched to a gene. CDR3 length: 14 amino acids. CDR1 MNHEY and CDR2 SMNVEV come from the germline V gene (reference sequence).

In this sample, this clonotype turned up a few times. This chain connects TRBV27 to TRBJ2-4; D not resolved. CDR3 length: 15 amino acids. The germline gives CDR1 MNHEY, CDR2 SMNVEV (reference sequence). V shed 2 bases and J shed 0 bases, with 8 bases lying between them. The CDR3: CASSLNHLAKNIQYF. Here the CDR3 DNA reads TGTGCCAGCAGTTTAAACCACCTAGCCAAAAACATTCAGTACTTC.

About this clonotype itself: The junction shows a germline mismatch at one end, possibly a read error. The gene calls are TRBV7-7 and TRBJ2-1, with 9 bases lining up with TRBD1. Germline CDR1 and CDR2: SSHAT and FNYEAQ (reference sequence). The CDR3 has 16 amino acids. Here the CDR3 reads CASSLRPGQGYNEQFF. The CDR3 DNA follows: TGTGCTAGCAGCTTAAGGCCGGGACAGGGCTATAATGAGCAGTTCTTC.

In this sample, this clonotype turned up a few times. The chain employs TRBV6-5 and TRBJ2-7; 9 nucleotides match TRBD1. Germline V gives CDR1 MNHEY, CDR2 SVGAGI. Unmatched junction bases numbered 3, after V lost 6 bases and J lost 6 bases. The CDR3 contains 12 residues. DNA of the CDR3: TGTGCCAGCAGGGGGACAGGGACCGAGCAGTACTTC. Translating it yields CASRGTGTEQYF.

The chain has TRBV5-6 and TRBJ2-7; 7 nucleotides line up with TRBD1. V shed 2 bases and J 2 bases; nucleotides not matched to a gene: 4. This CDR3 spans 14 amino acids. Germline V gene sequence: CDR1 SGHDT, CDR2 YYEEEE. CDR3 in DNA: TGTGCCAGCAGCTTCGGGGACAGTCCCTACGAGCAGTACGTC. Encoded protein: CASSFGDSPYEQYV.

This clonotype showed up just a few times. This chain joins TRBV4-1 and TRBJ2-3, with a possible D match to TRBD2 (6 bases). This CDR3 spans 16 amino acids. V dropped 8 bases and J dropped 0 bases, with 18 bases sitting between them. CDR1 and CDR2 from the germline V gene are MGHRA and YSYEKL. The CDR3 coding sequence is TGCGCCAGCTGCCTCACCGGGGGTCTTAGCACAGATACGCAGTATTTT. Encoded protein: CASCLTGGLSTDTQYF.

A few counts support this clonotype. The chain is built from TRBV5-1 and TRBJ1-1; D might be TRBD1 (6 bases). This CDR3 comprises 13 residues. Per germline, CDR1 SGHRS and CDR2 YFSETQ. The V gene lost 2 bases and the J gene lost 6 bases, with 11 bases spanning the gap. In nucleotides, the CDR3 is TGCGCCAGCAGCTTAACAGGGAATCCTGAAGCTTTCTTT. This codes for CASSLTGNPEAFF.

This clonotype was seen only a few times. This chain connects TRBV28 to TRBJ1-6; 8 nucleotides align to TRBD1. The CDR3 is 14 residues long. Germline CDR1 MDHEN, CDR2 SYDVKM. The V segment lost 5 bases and the J segment 7 bases; nucleotides outside the gene matches: 4. This chain's CDR3 is CASSVDRENSPLHF. The CDR3 bases are TGTGCCAGCAGTGTGGACAGGGAAAATTCACCCCTCCACTTT.

The chain has TRBV7-6 and TRBJ1-2; TRBD1 is a possible D gene (5 bases). Germline CDR1 is SGHVS and CDR2 is FNYEAQ. V gave up 3 bases and J gave up 7 bases, with 9 bases separating them. CDR3 length: 12 residues. The CDR3 DNA reads as TGTGCCAGCAGCTTCCCGGGGGGTGGCTACACCTTC. Protein: CASSFPGGGYTF.

The chain employs TRBV10-3 and TRBJ1-3; D is possibly TRBD1 (5 bases). Germline V CDR1 and CDR2: ENHRY, SYGVKD. With 7 bases removed from V and 4 bases from J, the gap between germline ends came to 17 bases. The length of the CDR3 is 15 residues. CDR3 residues: CAIIRKGPGGNTIYF. The CDR3 DNA follows: TGTGCCATCATACGCAAGGGGCCGGGAGGAAACACCATATATTTT.

V gene TRBV2 combines with J gene TRBJ2-1, with 12 bases fitting TRBD1. The germline CDR1 and CDR2 sequences are SNHLY and FYNNEI. The V gene end was trimmed by 6 bases and the J gene end by 10 bases; junction bases not matched to a gene: 7. The CDR3 spans 14 residues. The CDR3 nucleotides read TGTGCCAGCAGAGCGGGACAGGGGGCTGACGAGCAGTTCTTC. Translating it yields CASRAGQGADEQFF.

The DNA of the CDR3 is TGTGCCACCAGAGCTGAGCCGGGACAGGGTGCAGGGGAGCAGTTCTTC. Translated, it gives CATRAEPGQGAGEQFF. This chain links TRBV15 with TRBJ2-1; the match to TRBD1 covers 9 bases. The CDR3 has 16 residues. V shed 6 bases and J 10 bases; nucleotides not matched to a gene: 16. The V gene's germline CDR1 is LNHNV and CDR2 YYDKDF (reference sequence). Using reference TRBV15 and TRBJ2-1 for the parts outside the CDR3, the full variable domain is DAMVIQNPRYQVTQFGKPVTLSCSQTLNHNVMYWYQQKSSQAPKLLFHYYDKDFNNEADTPDNFQSRRPNTSFCFLDIRSPGLGDTAMYLCATRAEPGQGAGEQFFGPGTRLTVL.

The chain is built from TRBV29-1 and TRBJ1-2, with a possible D match to TRBD1 (5 bases). The V gene lost 1 base and the J gene lost 1 base, with 16 bases spanning the gap. The CDR3 length is 16 residues. The V gene's germline CDR1 is SQVTM and CDR2 ANQGSEA. The CDR3 DNA reads as TGCAGCGTTGAAGGGGACCAGGAGGCGGGTAACTATGGCTACACCTTC. This sequence encodes CSVEGDQEAGNYGYTF.

This clonotype was counted ten times or more. This chain connects TRBV7-2 to TRBJ2-1, with TRBD2 matching over 11 bases. CDR3 size: 20 residues. V lost 4 bases, J lost 6 bases, and 20 bases stayed unmatched. Germline V gives CDR1 SGHTA, CDR2 FQGNSA. This CDR3 is CASSSRGILGSGGAGNEQFF. The CDR3 bases are TGTGCCAGCAGCTCCAGGGGGATTTTGGGTAGCGGGGGGGCCGGCAATGAGCAGTTCTTC.

This rearrangement joins TRBV6-5 to TRBJ2-6; D unresolved. Germline CDR1 and CDR2: MNHEY and SVGAGI. CDR3 size: 15 residues. V was clipped by 5 bases and J by 0 bases, with 8 bases between them. The CDR3 reads CASSAWSSGANVLTF. Written as DNA, the CDR3 is TGTGCCAGCAGTGCCTGGAGCTCTGGGGCCAACGTCCTGACTTTC.

The rearrangement uses TRBV2 and TRBJ2-7; D may be TRBD1 or TRBD2 (6 bases each). The CDR3 is 14 residues long. Germline lookup yields CDR1 SNHLY and CDR2 FYNNEI. Trimming removed 3 bases at V and 4 bases at J, with 13 bases between. This CDR3 is CASSEWVGGYEQYV. The CDR3 bases are TGTGCCAGCAGTGAGTGGGTAGGGGGGTACGAGCAGTACGTC.